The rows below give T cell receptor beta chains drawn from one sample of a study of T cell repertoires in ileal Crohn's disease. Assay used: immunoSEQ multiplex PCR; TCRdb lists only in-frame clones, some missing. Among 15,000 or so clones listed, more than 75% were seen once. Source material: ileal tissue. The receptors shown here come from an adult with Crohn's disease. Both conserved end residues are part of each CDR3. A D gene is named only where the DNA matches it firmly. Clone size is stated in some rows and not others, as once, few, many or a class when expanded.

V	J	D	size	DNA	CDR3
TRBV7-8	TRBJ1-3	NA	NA	TGTGCCAGCAGCCGCAGATCGAGCTCTGGAAACACCATATATTTT	CASSRRSSSGNTIYF
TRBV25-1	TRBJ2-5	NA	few	TGTGCCAGCACGGGGCAGTACCAAGAGACCCAGTACTTC	CASTGQYQETQYF
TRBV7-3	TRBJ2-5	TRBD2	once	TGTGCCAGCAGCCCCCGGGAGGGGCAGGGAGAGACCCAGTACTTC	CASSPREGQGETQYF
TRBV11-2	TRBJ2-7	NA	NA	TGTGCCAGCAGCCTCGACAGTCTTTACGAGCAGTACTTC	CASSLDSLYEQYF
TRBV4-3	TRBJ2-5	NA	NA	TGCGCCACCGGGGGTAACCAAGAGACCCAGTACTTC	CATGGNQETQYF
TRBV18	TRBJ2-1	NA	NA	TGTGCCAGCTCAGCTAAAACGGGACGGCCCTACAATGAGCAGTTCTTC	CASSAKTGRPYNEQFF
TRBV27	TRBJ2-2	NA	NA	TGTGCCAGCAGTTTATACCCCCCCCGAACCGGGGAGCTGTTTTTT	CASSLYPPRTGELFF
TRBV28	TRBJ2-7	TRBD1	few	TGTGCCAGCAATTCCCAGGGGGCCACTACCTCCTACGAGCAGTACTTC	CASNSQGATTSYEQYF
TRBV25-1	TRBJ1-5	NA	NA	TGTGCCAGCAGTGAAGGGGAGCCTAGCAATCAGCCCCAGCATTTT	CASSEGEPSNQPQHF
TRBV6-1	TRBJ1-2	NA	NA	TGTGCCAGCAGTGCAACTTTCGACAGGATCGATGGCTACACCTTC	CASSATFDRIDGYTF
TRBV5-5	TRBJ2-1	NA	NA	TGTGCCAGCAGTCACCACAGGGTCGATGAGCAGTTCTTC	CASSHHRVDEQFF
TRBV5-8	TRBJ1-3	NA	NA	TGCGCCAGCAGCCAAGATGGGGTGTCTGGAAACACCATATATTTT	CASSQDGVSGNTIYF
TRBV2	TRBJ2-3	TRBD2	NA	TGTGCCAGCAGGACCGGGACTAGCCCTAGCACAGATACGCAGTATTTT	CASRTGTSPSTDTQYF
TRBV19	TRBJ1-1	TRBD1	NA	TGTGCCAGTAGGCGGACAGGGTGGGACACTGAAGCTTTCTTT	CASRRTGWDTEAFF
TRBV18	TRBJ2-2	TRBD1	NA	TGTGCCAGCTCACCGACAGGGCTCGGAACCGGGGAGCTGTTTTTT	CASSPTGLGTGELFF
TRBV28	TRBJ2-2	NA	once	TGTGCCAGCAGGGAATACCGGGCCCGTAACACCGGGGAGCTGTTTTTT	CASREYRARNTGELFF
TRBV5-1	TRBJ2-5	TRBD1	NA	TGCGCCAGCAGCGGCGGGACAGGGGAAGAGACCCAGTACTTC	CASSGGTGEETQYF
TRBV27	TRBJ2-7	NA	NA	TGTGCCAGCAGTTTTCGGGTTGAGGGGGGTTCCTACGAGCAGTACTTC	CASSFRVEGGSYEQYF
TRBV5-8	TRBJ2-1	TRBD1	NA	TGTGCCAGCAGCTCCAGGGGGCTCTCCTACAATGAGCAGTTCTTC	CASSSRGLSYNEQFF
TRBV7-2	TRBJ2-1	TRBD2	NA	TGTGCCAGCACCTCCTATGGCGGGAGGAATGAGCAGTTCTTC	CASTSYGGRNEQFF
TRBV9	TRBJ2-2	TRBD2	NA	TGTGCCAGCAGCGAGTCGCGGGAGAAGGCCGGGGAGCTGTTTTTT	CASSESREKAGELFF
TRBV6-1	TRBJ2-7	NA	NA	TGTGCCAGCAGCGCCCAAGGGGGCGAGCAGTACTTC	CASSAQGGEQYF
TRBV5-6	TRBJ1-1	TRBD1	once	TGTGCCAGCAGCTTGGGGCTGGGACAGGAAGAAGCTTTCTTT	CASSLGLGQEEAFF
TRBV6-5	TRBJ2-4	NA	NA	TGTGCCAGCAGCCCCGGGGCCAAAAACATTCAGTACTTC	CASSPGAKNIQYF
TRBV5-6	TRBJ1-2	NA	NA	TGTGCCAGCAGCTTGGGGACACAGGATAACTATGGCTACACCTTC	CASSLGTQDNYGYTF
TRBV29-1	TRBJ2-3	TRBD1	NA	TGCAGCGTTGGAAAGACAGGGGCAGATACGCAGTATTTT	CSVGKTGADTQYF
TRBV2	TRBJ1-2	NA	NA	TGTGCCAGCAGTTGGACAGAAGGGGAAGGCTACACCTTC	CASSWTEGEGYTF